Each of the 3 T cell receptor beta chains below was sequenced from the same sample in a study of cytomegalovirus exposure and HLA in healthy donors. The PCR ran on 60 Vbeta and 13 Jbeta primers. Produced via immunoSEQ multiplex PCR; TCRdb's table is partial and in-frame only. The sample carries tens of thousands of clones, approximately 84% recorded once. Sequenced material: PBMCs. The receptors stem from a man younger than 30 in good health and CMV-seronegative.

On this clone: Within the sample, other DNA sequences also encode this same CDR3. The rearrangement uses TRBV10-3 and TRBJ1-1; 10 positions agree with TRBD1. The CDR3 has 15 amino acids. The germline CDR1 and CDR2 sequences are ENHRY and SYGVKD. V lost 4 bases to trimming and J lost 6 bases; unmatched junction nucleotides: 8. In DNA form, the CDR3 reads TGTGCCATCAGTGGACATGACAGGGGGCCGTCTGAAGCTTTCTTT. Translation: CAISGHDRGPSEAFF.

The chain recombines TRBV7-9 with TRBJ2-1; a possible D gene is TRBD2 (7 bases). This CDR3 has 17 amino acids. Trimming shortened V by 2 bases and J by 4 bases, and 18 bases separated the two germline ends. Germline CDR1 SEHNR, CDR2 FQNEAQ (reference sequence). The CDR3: CASSLIGFKGGYNEQFF. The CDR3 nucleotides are TGTGCCAGCAGCTTAATTGGATTCAAGGGGGGGTACAATGAGCAGTTCTTC.

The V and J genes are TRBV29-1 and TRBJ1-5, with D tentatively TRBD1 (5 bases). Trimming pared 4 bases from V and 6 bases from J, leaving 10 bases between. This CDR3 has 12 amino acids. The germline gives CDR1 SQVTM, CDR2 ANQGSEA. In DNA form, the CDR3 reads TGCAGCGTTGGGGCAACAGGTCAGCCCCAGCATTTT. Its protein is CSVGATGQPQHF.